This TCR beta chain was sequenced in a study of CD8 T cells in ankylosing spondylitis. V was trimmed by 7 bases and J by 0 bases, leaving 10 bases between them. Germline V CDR1 and CDR2: MNHEY, SVGEGT. CDR3 length: 14 residues. Regarding the study as a whole: Disease-associated clones were reportedly significantly overrepresented in matched ankylosing spondylitis synovial fluid.

In this sample, this clonotype turned up many times. Its antigen is as yet unknown. A quantitative 5'-RACE method, one with molecular barcodes, was used to make TCR beta libraries. TCRdb called the 5' RACE reads again in MiXCR, with one record for every CDR3 protein. Of 200,000 to 250,000 distinct CDR3 sequences listed, about 10% are singletons. V usage is TRBV6-2 or TRBV6-3 and J usage is TRBJ2-1; D is undetermined. The clonotype originates from a male donor with ankylosing spondylitis or in good health (not recorded which). Sequencing used blood, either unsorted or a sorted T cell fraction (not recorded which). The CDR3 coding sequence is TGTGCCAGCATCCCGGATCACTCCTACAATGAGCAGTTCTTC. Translating it yields CASIPDHSYNEQFF.